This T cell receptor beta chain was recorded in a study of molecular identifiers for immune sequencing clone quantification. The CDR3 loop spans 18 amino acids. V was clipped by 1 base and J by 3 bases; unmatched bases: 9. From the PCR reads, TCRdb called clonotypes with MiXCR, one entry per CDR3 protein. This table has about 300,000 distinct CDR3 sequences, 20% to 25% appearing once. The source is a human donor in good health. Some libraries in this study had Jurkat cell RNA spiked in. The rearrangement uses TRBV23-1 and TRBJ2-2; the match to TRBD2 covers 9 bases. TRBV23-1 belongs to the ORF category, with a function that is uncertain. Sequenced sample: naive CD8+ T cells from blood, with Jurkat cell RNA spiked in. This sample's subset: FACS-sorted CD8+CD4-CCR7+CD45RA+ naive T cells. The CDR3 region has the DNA TGCGCCAGCAGTCAATTTTGGCGGGAGGGCGATTACACCGGGGAGCTGTTTTTT. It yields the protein CASSQFWREGDYTGELFF.